This T cell receptor beta chain was captured by sequencing in a study of T cells after yellow fever vaccination. This clonotype was seen more than once but under ten times. Between the trimmed V and J ends, which lost 1 base and 1 base, there was a span of 14 bases. This CDR3 has 17 amino acids. The germline gives CDR1 SGHDN, CDR2 FVKESK. MiXCR was run by TCRdb on the 5' RACE reads, yielding one entry per CDR3 protein. The data contain some 350,000 distinct CDR3 sequences, 4% of them singletons. This material consisted of PBMCs, taken 5 days after the yellow fever booster vaccination. The chain recombines TRBV14 with TRBJ2-4; D tentatively fits TRBD1 or TRBD2 (5 bases each). This TCR was sampled from a man aged 18 to 30 who received the YFV17D yellow fever vaccine. CDR3 residues: CASSQGKGEWAKNIQYF. CDR3 sequence (DNA): TGTGCCAGCAGCCAAGGGAAAGGGGAGTGGGCCAAAAACATTCAGTACTTC.